The 17 T cell receptor beta chains listed next were all sequenced from one sample in a study of blood T cells in healthy people across ages. A sample-barcoded 5' primer and a J-beta primer mix were used in a second PCR of about 6 to 12 cycles. TCRdb reanalysed the 5' RACE reads using MiXCR and keeps one entry per CDR3 protein. The sample includes some 1,000,000 distinct CDR3 sequences, roughly a quarter of them seen just once. These same data were also listed under a study on T cells of mothers and their children.

The sequencing input was blood. Source of these receptors: a girl under 10 years old in good health.

This chain joins TRBV28 and TRBJ2-5; 7 bases are shared with TRBD1. Germline V lookup: CDR1 MDHEN, CDR2 SYDVKM. This CDR3 spans 16 amino acids. The junction had 12 bases not matched to a gene; V was cut back by 4 bases and J by 4 bases. CDR3 sequence (DNA): TGTGCCAGCAGTTCCGCAGGGCCACAGGGGCCAGAGACCCAGTACTTC. Protein sequence: CASSSAGPQGPETQYF.

As to this clonotype: The junction departs from the called germline gene at one end, perhaps through a read error. V gene TRBV20-1 combines with J gene TRBJ2-1; D ambiguous. In germline, CDR1 is DFQATT, CDR2 SNEGSKA (reference sequence). The CDR3 contains 11 residues. The CDR3 loop is CSYNIGYEQFF. CDR3 DNA: TGTAGTTATAACATTGGGTATGAGCAGTTCTTC.

The V and J genes are TRBV27 and TRBJ2-1, with 12 bases lining up with TRBD2. The CDR3 loop spans 18 amino acids. Germline trimming cut 2 bases from V and 6 bases from J; bases unmatched to any gene: 11. Germline lookup yields CDR1 MNHEY and CDR2 SMNVEV (reference sequence). The CDR3 DNA is TGTGCCAGCAGTTTAATGGGGGGACTAGCGGGTGCAATCAATGAGCAGTTCTTC. This translates into CASSLMGGLAGAINEQFF.

V is TRBV7-2 and J is TRBJ2-1; D ambiguous. Between the trimmed V and J ends, which lost 3 bases and 4 bases, there was a span of 10 bases. CDR1 and CDR2 from the germline V gene are SGHTA and FQGNSA. The length of the CDR3 is 14 residues. CDR3 loop: CASSFYATYNEQFF. The CDR3 bases are TGTGCCAGCAGCTTCTACGCCACTTACAATGAGCAGTTCTTC.

This clonotype was picked up one time. The rearrangement joins TRBV28 to TRBJ2-5; tentatively, D is TRBD1 (5 bases). CDR3 length: 15 residues. V shed 3 bases and J shed 3 bases, with 14 bases lying between them. Germline loops: CDR1 MDHEN, CDR2 SYDVKM. CDR3 in amino acids: CASSLTEEIKETQYF. The CDR3 DNA is TGTGCCAGCAGTTTGACAGAAGAAATCAAAGAGACCCAGTACTTC.

In this sample, this clonotype turned up a few times. The J gene is TRBJ1-4, the V gene TRBV7-2; the match to TRBD1 covers 7 bases. The CDR3 loop spans 16 amino acids. Germline assignment: CDR1 SGHTA and CDR2 FQGNSA. The J segment lost 10 bases and the V segment lost 5 bases, leaving 16 bases of the junction unmatched. The CDR3 DNA reads TGTGCCAGCAGCCCGCGGACAGGTTGGGGTGATGGAAAACTGTTTTTT. Amino acid sequence: CASSPRTGWGDGKLFF.

The chain couples TRBV5-1 to TRBJ1-4, with D possibly matching TRBD1 (5 bases). The V gene lost 0 bases and the J gene lost 9 bases, with 12 bases spanning the gap. From germline, CDR1 is SGHRS and CDR2 YFSETQ. The CDR3 is made up of 14 amino acids. The CDR3, as DNA: TGCGCCAGCAGCTTGGACCCCGGGGCAAAAAAACTGTTTTTT. This encodes CASSLDPGAKKLFF.

This chain connects TRBV4-1 to TRBJ2-7; TRBD1 aligns across 9 bases. J was trimmed by 2 bases and V by 4 bases; bases with no gene match: 6. The CDR3 covers 15 residues. Germline V gene data show CDR1 as MGHRA and CDR2 as YSYEKL. CDR3 in DNA: TGCGCCAGCAGCCCACAGGGGGCTTCTCCCTACGAGCAGTACTTC. Protein sequence: CASSPQGASPYEQYF.

V and J are TRBV4-1 and TRBJ2-7; TRBD1 agrees at 7 bases. V lost 1 base, J lost 6 bases, and 6 bases stayed unmatched. Germline V gene lookup returns CDR1 MGHRA and CDR2 YSYEKL. The CDR3 is 14 residues long. CDR3 residues: CASSQGQGLGEQYF. The CDR3 nucleotides read TGCGCCAGCAGCCAAGGACAGGGTCTCGGCGAGCAGTACTTC.

This clonotype was counted ten times or more. In DNA form, the CDR3 reads TGCGCCAGCAGCCAAGTCGGAGATACGCAGTATTTT. It translates to CASSQVGDTQYF. The chain combines TRBV4-1 with TRBJ2-3; D remains unclear. The CDR3 spans 12 residues. CDR1 and CDR2 from the germline V gene are MGHRA and YSYEKL. V lost 1 base to trimming and J lost 5 bases, with 4 bases between them.

This clonotype was counted a few times. This chain links TRBV10-3 with TRBJ1-6; possible D gene TRBD1, 5 bases. CDR1 is ENHRY, CDR2 SYGVKD, per germline. Trimming stripped 0 bases from V and 14 bases from J, with 14 bases between. The CDR3 consists of 14 residues. The chain's CDR3 is CAISESGHLGALHF. The CDR3 nucleotides are TGTGCCATCAGTGAGTCAGGCCACTTAGGGGCCCTCCACTTT.

This clonotype has only a few counts. The chain joins TRBV7-9 to TRBJ2-5, with D hard to call. V was cut by 5 bases and J by 2 bases, with 9 bases left in between. This CDR3 is built from 13 residues. CDR1 and CDR2 from the germline V gene are SEHNR and FQNEAQ (reference sequence). The chain's CDR3 is CASSIQTQETQYF. CDR3 in DNA: TGTGCCAGCAGCATTCAGACACAAGAGACCCAGTACTTC.

Ten or more counts support this clonotype. The chain recombines TRBV9 with TRBJ1-2; possibly TRBD1 for D (5 bases). The germline V and J ends were trimmed by 0 bases and 6 bases, with 9 bases remaining between them. This CDR3 spans 13 amino acids. The V gene's germline CDR1 is SGDLS and CDR2 YYNGEE. The CDR3 sequence: CASSVEVGDGYTF. The CDR3 nucleotides are TGTGCCAGCAGCGTAGAGGTGGGGGATGGCTACACCTTC.

CDR3 coding DNA: TGCGCCAGCAGCCAGATGGGGGTCGGCAATCAGCCCCAGCATTTT. Its translation is CASSQMGVGNQPQHF. The rearrangement uses TRBV4-1 and TRBJ1-5, with D possibly TRBD1 on 5 matching bases. The germline V gene has CDR1 MGHRA and CDR2 YSYEKL. Trimming stripped 3 bases from V and 2 bases from J, with 11 bases between. This CDR3 has 15 residues.

The chain employs TRBV12-3 or TRBV12-4 and TRBJ2-1, with D possibly being TRBD1 (5 bases). The J call may be faulty, since TRBJ2-5 better matches the DNA end. The CDR3 totals 14 residues. The CDR3 is CASSFKGMGETQYF. The CDR3 nucleotides are TGTGCCAGCAGTTTTAAGGGGATGGGGGAGACCCAGTACTTC.

The gene calls are TRBV12-3 or TRBV12-4 and TRBJ2-5; D is ambiguous. The CDR3 has 13 residues. V lost 6 bases and J lost 7, with 15 bases in between. DNA for the CDR3: TGTGCCAGCAGACCGCCTTCACGAGGGACCCAGTACTTC. This translates into CASRPPSRGTQYF.

J is TRBJ2-1 and V is TRBV28; 9 bases map to TRBD1. Germline CDR1 is MDHEN and CDR2 is SYDVKM. The CDR3 contains 16 residues. J gave up 4 bases and V 7 bases, and 11 bases lay outside the gene matches. The CDR3 DNA follows: TGTGCCAGCACGCCCCTAACAGGGGGCGCGTACAATGAGCAGTTCTTC. It translates to CASTPLTGGAYNEQFF.